This T cell receptor (beta chain) stems from a study of shared clonotypes between healthy human individuals. This clone has just a few counts. Genomic DNA belonging to each subset was distributed in equal measure over several immunoSEQ plates. The method was immunoSEQ multiplex PCR; TCRdb's version includes in-frame clones alone and lacks a portion of them. The data show about 770,000 clones, 72% seen once. This CDR3 region has 17 residues. Losses at the gene ends were 8 bases for V and 0 bases for J; bases not matched to a gene: 15. Germline lookup yields CDR1 MDHEN and CDR2 SYDVKM. The sequence derives from a woman younger than 45 in good health. This sequence joins TRBV28 and TRBJ1-2; 7 positions match TRBD1. Sample: memory CD4+ T cells sorted from blood. This sample's subset: CD45RA-negative fraction. CDR3 residues: CASRKAGTAASNYGYTF. In DNA, the CDR3 is TGTGCCAGCCGAAAAGCCGGGACAGCAGCTTCTAACTATGGCTACACCTTC.